The next 5 T cell receptor beta chains were all read from a single sample in a study of blood T cell repertoires in COVID-19. The method was immunoSEQ multiplex PCR; TCRdb's version includes in-frame clones alone and lacks a portion of them. The data show around 200,000 clones, 90% seen once. The sample was peripheral blood. Receptors originate from a man aged 50-60 years with acute or convalescent COVID-19.

The chain carries TRBV7-9 and TRBJ2-1, with TRBD2 matching over 15 bases. CDR1 and CDR2 from the germline V gene are SEHNR and FQNEAQ (reference sequence). The CDR3 extends over 18 amino acids. Losses at the gene ends were 4 bases for V and 5 bases for J; bases not matched to a gene: 9. The CDR3 DNA is TGTGCCAGCAGCTCCGAGGGACTAGCGGGGGGTCGTGACAATGAGCAGTTCTTC. It specifies CASSSEGLAGGRDNEQFF.

The chain recombines TRBV11-1 with TRBJ1-1; the match to TRBD1 covers 8 bases. The CDR3 is 14 residues long. The J segment lost 1 base and the V segment lost 6 bases, leaving 4 bases of the junction unmatched. The V gene's germline CDR1 is SGHAT and CDR2 FQDESV (reference sequence). DNA for the CDR3: TGTGCCAGCAGTTCTGGACAGGGGAACACTGAAGCTTTCTTT. This encodes CASSSGQGNTEAFF.

V is TRBV11-1 and J is TRBJ1-4; 7 nucleotides agree with TRBD1. The CDR3 sequence is 16 residues long. With V trimmed by 4 bases and J by 5 bases, 10 bases remained unmatched. The V gene's germline CDR1 is SGHAT and CDR2 FQDESV (reference sequence). The CDR3 DNA sequence: TGTGCCAGCAGCTCGATTTCAGGGGGAGGAAATGAAAAACTGTTTTTT. Translating gives CASSSISGGGNEKLFF. Using reference TRBV11-1 and TRBJ1-4 for the parts outside the CDR3, the full variable domain is EAEVAQSPRYKITEKSQAVAFWCDPISGHATLYWYRQILGQGPELLVQFQDESVVDDSQLPKDRFSAERLKGVDSTLKIQPAELGDSAMYLCASSSISGGGNEKLFFGSGTQLSVL.

J is TRBJ2-3 and V is TRBV7-9, with 9 bases that match TRBD2. V was pared by 1 base and J by 6 bases, with 8 bases of the junction left unmatched. The V gene's germline CDR1 is SEHNR and CDR2 FQNEAQ (reference sequence). This CDR3 is 16 amino acids long. The CDR3 protein is CASSLVGGGARDTQYF. CDR3 DNA sequence: TGTGCCAGCAGCTTAGTCGGCGGGGGGGCCCGTGATACGCAGTATTTT.

The V and J genes are TRBV7-2 and TRBJ2-7; no clear D. The CDR3 runs to 13 residues. The germline V and J ends were trimmed by 5 bases and 1 base, with 9 bases remaining between them. CDR1 SGHTA and CDR2 FQGNSA come from the germline V gene. The CDR3 nucleotides are TGTGCCAGCAGCCCCCGTATTTCCTACGAGCAGTACTTC. It specifies CASSPRISYEQYF.